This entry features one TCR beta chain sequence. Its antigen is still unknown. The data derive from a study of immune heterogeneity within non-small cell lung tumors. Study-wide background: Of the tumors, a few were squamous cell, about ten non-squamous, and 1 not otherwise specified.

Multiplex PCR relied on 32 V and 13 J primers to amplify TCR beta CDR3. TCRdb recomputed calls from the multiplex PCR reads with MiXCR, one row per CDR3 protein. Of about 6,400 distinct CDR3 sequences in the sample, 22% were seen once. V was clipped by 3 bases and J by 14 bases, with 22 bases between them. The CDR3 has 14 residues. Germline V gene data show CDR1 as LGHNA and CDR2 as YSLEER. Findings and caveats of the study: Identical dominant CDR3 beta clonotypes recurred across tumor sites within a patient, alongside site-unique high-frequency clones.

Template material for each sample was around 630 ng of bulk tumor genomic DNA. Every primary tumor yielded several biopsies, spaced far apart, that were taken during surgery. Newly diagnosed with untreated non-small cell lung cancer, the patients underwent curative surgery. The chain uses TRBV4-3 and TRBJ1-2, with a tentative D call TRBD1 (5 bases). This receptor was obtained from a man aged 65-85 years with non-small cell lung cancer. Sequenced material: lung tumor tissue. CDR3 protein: CASSQGLPPGAGTF. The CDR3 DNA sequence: TGCGCCAGCAGCCAGGGACTCCCCCCCGGCGCTGGGACCTTC.